This T cell receptor beta chain stems from a study of OX40 agonist ivuxolimab in advanced cancers. For the wider study: Ivuxolimab was an agonistic, fully human IgG2 monoclonal antibody directed against OX40 (CD134), a costimulatory receptor. Intravenous ivuxolimab was administered to patients every 2 weeks at six dose levels: 0.01, 0.1, 0.3, 1.5, 3 and 10 mg/kg. Of the approximately 54 dose-escalation patients, hepatocellular carcinoma was present in roughly 19, melanoma in some 15, renal cell carcinoma in 9 and head and neck cancer in 9. A male proportion of 70% to 90% and a mean age of approximately 55 years, ranging from roughly 23 to 80, were recorded for the dose-escalation cohort. Prior anti-PD-1, anti-PD-L1 or anti-CTLA-4 therapy was permitted, and checkpoint inhibitors had been received by approximately 39% of dose-escalation patients. Three dose-escalation patients achieved partial responses, one with hepatocellular carcinoma and two with cutaneous melanoma. The purpose of peripheral TCRbeta sequencing was to test whether ivuxolimab changed TCR sequence diversity and led to clonal T-cell expansion. The paper describes the monotherapy dose-escalation part (N of about 52 patients) of the phase I trial of ivuxolimab. Overall results and qualifications from the work: The antigen specificity of the peripheral T cells that underwent clonal expansion was not determined. Low levels of normalized T-cell clonal expansion were also shown by some nonresponding patients. At doses of 0.1 to 3.0 mg/kg, clonal expansion of both CD4+ and CD8+ blood T cells was observed from baseline to week 6. After ivuxolimab, expanded clones were on average more numerous among CD8+ T cells than among CD4+ T cells. In the 0.1-3.0 mg/kg groups, partial responders had among the lowest normalized peripheral clonal expansion, particularly in CD8+ T cells.

The trial excluded patients who had a history of autoimmune disease or who were on systemic immunosuppression. Peripheral blood for TCR sequencing was drawn from every dose cohort at baseline, at cycle 4 day 1 and at cycle 7 day 1. Samples were obtained from an open-label, multicenter, first-in-human phase I dose-escalation trial of ivuxolimab. Adults with locally advanced or metastatic head and neck squamous cell, hepatocellular, melanoma or renal cell carcinoma were enrolled in the trial. Before TCR sequencing, CD4+ and CD8+ T cells were separately sorted from peripheral blood. In regard to this clone: The antigen it recognizes is unknown. No base qualities exist here, and no much larger clone lies one base off it.

Genomic DNA was extracted from sorted cells for sequencing of the TCRbeta CDR3 region. TCRbeta CDR3 regions were sequenced using the immunoSEQ Assay. TCRdb carries this immuneACCESS record with in-frame sequences only. Its versions omit some clonotypes, under half of them owing to an unresolved V gene in the studies checked, with the rest unexplained. Counted in this sample were 150,000 to 170,000 clones; roughly 92% of them appeared once. The top ten clones comprise around 0.33% of the sample. The CDR1 and CDR2 encoded by the germline V gene (reference sequence) are MNHEY and SMNVEV. Cut back by 1 base and 4 bases, the V and J ends lie 7 bases apart. The CDR3 starts with the cysteine, ends with the phenylalanine, and has 13 residues. Just the 39-base CDR3 DNA is kept, in frame starting at base 1.

This material consisted of CD4+ or CD8+ T cells sorted from blood, taken in a trial of the OX40 agonist ivuxolimab. The TCR sequence derives from an adult with an advanced solid tumor such as melanoma, head and neck, liver or kidney cancer. The rearranged chain carries TRBV27 and TRBJ1-1; no D segment can be confidently identified. The DNA reads as follows: TGTGCCAGCAGTTTATTAGGGAGCACTGAAGCTTTCTTT. Translated, it reads CASSLLGSTEAFF.